This entry concerns a single T cell receptor beta chain. Its specificity is unknown. This entry is derived from a study of beta chain features in type 1 diabetes. Whole-study context: Age and gender were similar between patients and healthy donors, as were cell yields. Study-level results: Researchers report that Type 1 diabetes patients had moderately but significantly shorter TCRB CDR3s across all four CD4+ subsets.

This CDR3 region has 13 residues. The germline V gene encodes CDR1 LNHNV and CDR2 YYDKDF (reference sequence). V was clipped by 0 bases and J by 4 bases, with 6 bases between them. What was sequenced were expressed TCRB transcripts, since all of the isolated RNA had been reverse transcribed. Assay: immunoSEQ multiplex PCR; the TCRdb copy retains only in-frame clones and omits some. Of 150,000 to 200,000 clones listed, around 63% are singletons. The sequence derives from a man in his thirties or forties with type 1 diabetes. The rearrangement joins TRBV15 to TRBJ2-5; no clear D gene. Sequencing was done on a sample of naive CD4+ T cells from blood. The CDR3 region has the DNA TGTGCCACCAGCAGAGATAGTCCAGAGACCCAGTACTTC. Translating it yields CATSRDSPETQYF.